The 3 T cell receptor beta chains in this list originate from one sample, sequenced in a study of cytomegalovirus exposure and HLA in healthy donors. This PCR relied on a set of 60 Vbeta primers and 13 Jbeta primers. The method was immunoSEQ multiplex PCR; TCRdb's version includes in-frame clones alone and lacks a portion of them. The sample records 100,000 to 150,000 clones, around 77% being singletons. The sample taken for sequencing was PBMCs. These receptors all stem from a woman in her thirties or forties in good health and CMV-seropositive.

This clone appeared a single time. This sequence joins TRBV4-2 and TRBJ2-3; 8 bases fit TRBD1. There are 15 residues in the CDR3. V trimming: 1 base; J trimming: 5 bases; junction bases outside the gene matches: 5. CDR1 is LGHNA, CDR2 YNFKEQ, per germline. The CDR3: CASSQGRGQGDTQYF. CDR3 sequence (DNA): TGTGCCAGCAGCCAAGGCAGGGGGCAAGGAGATACGCAGTATTTT.

The chain employs TRBV19 and TRBJ1-2; TRBD1 matches at 10 bases. Germline V gene data show CDR1 as LNHDA and CDR2 as SQIVND (reference sequence). V trimming: 7 bases; J trimming: 3 bases; junction bases outside the gene matches: 5. The length of the CDR3 is 14 residues. CDR3 nucleotides: TGTGCCAGTACCCGGGACAGGGGAGACTATGGCTACACCTTC. Protein: CASTRDRGDYGYTF.

The chain recombines TRBV30 with TRBJ1-5; no definite D call. Germline V gives CDR1 GTSNPN, CDR2 SVGIG (reference sequence). Between the trimmed V and J ends, which lost 2 bases and 6 bases, there was a span of 11 bases. This CDR3 is built from 13 residues. The CDR3 sequence is CAWSTREGQPQHF. CDR3 DNA sequence: TGTGCCTGGAGTACCCGCGAGGGTCAGCCCCAGCATTTT.